These 30 T cell receptor beta chains were sequenced from one sample in a study of radiotherapy plus CTLA-4 blockade in lung cancer (dated by TCRdb to 2016 to 2019). The library was made by the immunoSEQ multiplex PCR assay. What TCRdb holds here is the immuneACCESS table cut down to in-frame rearrangements. Part of the clones is not present; checked against another copy, under half of the missing clones reflect an unresolved V gene, and the others are unexplained. For this sample the table gives about 39,000 clones, of which 75% to 80% were detected only once. The top ten hold under 25% of the sample. Sequenced material: peripheral blood, taken from a patient treated with radiotherapy plus ipilimumab. The receptor set was obtained from a human donor with non-small cell lung cancer that progressed on radiotherapy plus ipilimumab.

The CDR3 DNA follows: TGCAGCGTATCGACAGGGTCGGGCTATGGCTACACCTTC. It codes for CSVSTGSGYGYTF. The J gene is TRBJ1-2, the V gene TRBV29-1; 7 positions agree with TRBD1. The trim removed 6 bases at V and 4 bases at J, leaving 8 bases unmatched. The CDR3 contains 13 residues. The germline V gene has CDR1 SQVTM and CDR2 ANQGSEA.

The chain uses TRBV13 and TRBJ2-1, with TRBD2 matching over 10 bases. From germline, CDR1 is PRHDT and CDR2 FYEKMQ (reference sequence). The CDR3 spans 16 residues. J lost 7 bases, V lost 5 bases, and 11 bases had no gene match. The CDR3 bases are TGTGCCAGCAGCGAAAGAGGAGCGGGGGGGCTTAATGAGCAGTTCTTC. As protein: CASSERGAGGLNEQFF.

The chain carries TRBV9 and TRBJ2-3, with 12 bases lining up with TRBD2. This CDR3 contains 16 residues. Germline CDR1 and CDR2: SGDLS and YYNGEE. Trimming at V came to 1 base and at J to 2 bases, leaving 2 bases not matched to a gene. CDR3 residues: CASSVLAGGTTDTQYF. As DNA, the CDR3 is TGTGCCAGCAGCGTACTAGCGGGGGGGACCACAGATACGCAGTATTTT.

This sequence joins TRBV2 and TRBJ1-1, with TRBD1 identical over 8 bases. The CDR3 covers 13 residues. Germline V gives CDR1 SNHLY, CDR2 FYNNEI. The junction had 12 bases not matched to a gene; V was cut back by 8 bases and J by 10 bases. In DNA, the CDR3 is TGTGCCAGCGGGGAGCGGACAGGGAAGGGAGCTTTCTTT. Its translation: CASGERTGKGAFF.

This clone was counted between two and nine times. The chain recombines TRBV19 with TRBJ2-3, with 9 positions matching TRBD2. Germline values: CDR1 LNHDA, CDR2 SQIVND (reference sequence). With 3 bases clipped from V and 2 bases from J, the junction kept 3 bases outside the gene matches. The CDR3 covers 15 residues. CDR3 loop: CASSIMGLATDTQYF. In DNA form, the CDR3 reads TGTGCCAGTAGTATTATGGGACTAGCCACAGATACGCAGTATTTT. The variable domain in full, with the rest retrieved from reference TRBV19 and TRBJ2-3, is DGGITQSPKYLFRKEGQNVTLSCEQNLNHDAMYWYRQDPGQGLRLIYYSQIVNDFQKGDIAEGYSVSREKKESFPLTVTSAQKNPTAFYLCASSIMGLATDTQYFGPGTRLTVL.

The chain couples TRBV7-2 to TRBJ2-5, with 8 bases lining up with TRBD1. The junction had 1 base not matched to a gene; V was cut back by 4 bases and J by 3 bases. Per the germline V gene, CDR1 is SGHTA and CDR2 is FQGNSA. The CDR3 contains 13 residues. Here the CDR3 DNA reads TGTGCCAGCAGCTGGACAGGGAAAGAGACCCAGTACTTC. Protein: CASSWTGKETQYF.

V is TRBV18 and J is TRBJ2-4, with 9 bases that match TRBD1. Germline V CDR1 and CDR2: KGHSH, LQKENI. This CDR3 contains 18 residues. V was pared by 6 bases and J by 8 bases, with 20 bases of the junction left unmatched. CDR3 region: CASSTGGQGTSEPHIQYF. In DNA, the CDR3 is TGTGCCAGCTCCACAGGCGGACAGGGGACCTCCGAACCCCACATTCAGTACTTC. Full variable domain (rest looked up from reference TRBV18 and TRBJ2-4): NAGVMQNPRHLVRRRGQEARLRCSPMKGHSHVYWYRQLPEEGLKFMVYLQKENIIDESGMPKERFSAEFPKEGPSILRIQQVVRGDSAAYFCASSTGGQGTSEPHIQYFGAGTRLSVL.

This chain joins TRBV7-2 and TRBJ2-1; TRBD2 is a possible D gene (7 bases). This CDR3 is built from 15 residues. V was clipped by 4 bases and J by 9 bases, with 19 bases between them. Germline V gene sequence: CDR1 SGHTA, CDR2 FQGNSA. The DNA of the CDR3 is TGTGCCAGCAGCTCCTTCGCGGGGGCGAGCAGTGAGCAGTTCTTC. Translation gives CASSSFAGASSEQFF.

The chain is built from TRBV4-1 and TRBJ1-1; the D gene is possibly TRBD1 (5 bases). V lost 4 bases and J 1 base, leaving 16 bases between the germline ends. The CDR3 runs 16 residues. CDR1 is MGHRA, CDR2 YSYEKL, per germline. CDR3 sequence: CASSPPEGLSNTEAFF. The CDR3 nucleotides are TGCGCCAGCAGCCCTCCCGAGGGACTCTCGAACACTGAAGCTTTCTTT.

The chain recombines TRBV9 with TRBJ1-2, with D possibly being TRBD1 (6 bases). CDR1 and CDR2 (germline): SGDLS, YYNGEE. This CDR3 is 17 amino acids long. Trimming took off 3 bases at V and 4 bases at J, with 22 bases between the two ends. The CDR3 DNA reads TGTGCCAGCAGCGCCGGAATTGACAGGATCCCTCTCTATGGCTACACCTTC. Translating gives CASSAGIDRIPLYGYTF.

The gene calls are TRBV6-6 and TRBJ2-2; TRBD2 agrees at 8 bases. CDR1 MNHNY and CDR2 SVGAGI come from the germline V gene (reference sequence). The V gene end was trimmed by 3 bases and the J gene end by 5 bases; junction bases not matched to a gene: 5. The CDR3 totals 15 residues. The CDR3 DNA reads as TGTGCCAGCAGTTATCTAGCGGGTGGAACCGGGGAGCTGTTTTTT. This translates into CASSYLAGGTGELFF.

The rearrangement links TRBV19 to TRBJ1-5, with D perhaps matching TRBD1 (6 bases). Between the trimmed V and J ends, which lost 7 bases and 4 bases, there was a span of 11 bases. Germline CDR1 reads LNHDA; CDR2 reads SQIVND (reference sequence). The CDR3 contains 13 residues. CDR3 coding DNA: TGTGCCAGTAAGAGGGGGGGTAATCAGCCCCAGCATTTT. This sequence encodes CASKRGGNQPQHF.

J is TRBJ1-4 and V is TRBV4-1; possibly TRBD1 for D (6 bases). The CDR3 is made up of 17 amino acids. Germline V lookup: CDR1 MGHRA, CDR2 YSYEKL. V was trimmed by 3 bases and J by 3 bases, leaving 17 bases between them. CDR3 sequence: CASSHLTGFGANEKLFF. CDR3 coding DNA: TGCGCCAGCAGCCACTTAACAGGGTTCGGGGCTAATGAAAAACTGTTTTTT.

The chain carries TRBV2 and TRBJ1-3, with D maybe TRBD1 (5 bases). Trimming took off 2 bases at V and 4 bases at J, with 9 bases between the two ends. The germline gives CDR1 SNHLY, CDR2 FYNNEI. The CDR3 is 14 residues long. The CDR3, as DNA: TGTGCCAGCAGTGAATGGACACTGGGAAACACCATATATTTT. This codes for CASSEWTLGNTIYF.

The V call is TRBV6-5, the J call TRBJ1-1; D unclear. V gave up 2 bases and J gave up 4 bases, with 11 bases separating them. CDR3 length equals 14 residues. Germline V gene data show CDR1 as MNHEY and CDR2 as SVGAGI. CDR3 nucleotides: TGTGCCAGCAGTTACGCCCCCAGATCCACTGAAGCTTTCTTT. Translation: CASSYAPRSTEAFF.

This chain joins TRBV6-5 and TRBJ1-6, with 9 bases matching TRBD1. The germline V gene encodes CDR1 MNHEY and CDR2 SVGAGI. This CDR3 region has 14 residues. V lost 10 bases to trimming and J lost 6 bases; unmatched junction nucleotides: 7. The CDR3 bases are TGTGCCACCAAGAGGGGACAGGGTAATTCACCCCTCCACTTT. Residues: CATKRGQGNSPLHF.

The CDR3 spells CASSKFERLLDGNTIYF. CDR3 DNA sequence: TGTGCCAGCAGCAAATTTGAGCGGTTGCTGGATGGAAACACCATATATTTT. J is TRBJ1-3 and V is TRBV21-1. TRBV21-1 is an annotated pseudogene. The CDR3 loop spans 17 amino acids.

This chain links TRBV9 with TRBJ1-2; TRBD1 is a possible D gene (5 bases). Trimming cost V 0 bases and J 7 bases, with 13 bases left between them. CDR1 is SGDLS, CDR2 YYNGEE, per germline. The CDR3 is 14 amino acids. For the CDR3, the DNA is TGTGCCAGCAGCGTAGCCGAAGGGACTGGTGGCTACACCTTC. This translates into CASSVAEGTGGYTF.

The CDR3 reads CASSYRGDRATDTQYF. CDR3 DNA sequence: TGTGCCAGCAGTTACCGCGGGGACAGGGCCACAGATACGCAGTATTTT. The chain carries TRBV6-6 and TRBJ2-3; 9 positions match TRBD1. V lost 2 bases, J lost 2 bases, and 5 bases stayed unmatched. Germline CDR1 reads MNHNY; CDR2 reads SVGAGI (reference sequence). The CDR3 consists of 16 residues.

The chain joins TRBV5-4 to TRBJ2-7; TRBD1 matches 7 bases. In germline, CDR1 is SGHNT, CDR2 YYREEE (reference sequence). The CDR3 is made up of 15 amino acids. J lost 6 bases, V lost 3 bases, and 12 bases had no gene match. The CDR3 region is CASSSGQGDRGEQYF. Here the CDR3 DNA reads TGTGCCAGCAGCTCCGGCCAGGGGGACAGAGGCGAGCAGTACTTC.

The chain uses TRBV6-1 and TRBJ2-1, with 9 positions matching TRBD2. Trimming took 2 bases from V and 4 from J; bases not matched to a gene: 6. CDR3 length: 16 amino acids. Germline V lookup: CDR1 MNHNS, CDR2 SASEGT. In nucleotides, the CDR3 is TGTGCCAGCAGTGAATTAGGACTAGCGCCTTACAATGAGCAGTTCTTC. This codes for CASSELGLAPYNEQFF.

The chain links TRBV11-2 to TRBJ2-3; 13 bases map to TRBD2. The CDR3 totals 16 residues. V lost 6 bases to trimming and J lost 5 bases; unmatched junction nucleotides: 8. Germline V gene data show CDR1 as SGHAT and CDR2 as FQNNGV. CDR3 loop: CASRPTSGGQVDTQYF. Here the CDR3 DNA reads TGTGCCAGCAGGCCGACTAGCGGGGGGCAGGTAGATACGCAGTATTTT.

This clone showed up just a few times. The V and J genes are TRBV4-1 and TRBJ1-4; perhaps TRBD1 as D (5 bases). Germline assignment: CDR1 MGHRA and CDR2 YSYEKL. This CDR3 region has 16 residues. Trimming took off 1 base at V and 7 bases at J, with 16 bases between the two ends. The CDR3 loop reads CASSQAIGGSGEKLFF. Written as DNA, the CDR3 is TGCGCCAGCAGCCAAGCTATTGGGGGGTCGGGTGAAAAACTGTTTTTT.

The chain has TRBV5-1 and TRBJ1-1; no clear D gene. The V gene lost 0 bases and the J gene lost 0 bases, with 6 bases spanning the gap. Germline CDR1 SGHRS, CDR2 YFSETQ. This CDR3 spans 14 amino acids. The CDR3 region has the DNA TGCGCCAGCAGCTTGGGCTCGGTGAACACTGAAGCTTTCTTT. It specifies CASSLGSVNTEAFF. Based on the CDR3 plus reference TRBV5-1 and TRBJ1-1, the full variable domain is KAGVTQTPRYLIKTRGQQVTLSCSPISGHRSVSWYQQTPGQGLQFLFEYFSETQRNKGNFPGRFSGRQFSNSRSEMNVSTLELGDSALYLCASSLGSVNTEAFFGQGTRLTVV.

This chain connects TRBV14 to TRBJ2-1; 7 bases are shared with TRBD2. The V gene's germline CDR1 is SGHDN and CDR2 FVKESK. The V and J ends lost 6 bases and 7 bases, in that order; junction bases with no gene match: 9. The CDR3 runs to 14 residues. The CDR3 DNA reads as TGTGCCAGCAGGGACCTGGGGGGGAGTAATGAGCAGTTCTTC. Protein sequence: CASRDLGGSNEQFF.

For the CDR3, the DNA is TGTGCCAGCAGCTTAGGAGGGGGACCCGGGGAGCTGTTTTTT. It yields the protein CASSLGGGPGELFF. V usage is TRBV7-2 and J usage is TRBJ2-2; TRBD1 might be the D (6 bases). The CDR3 is 14 residues long. CDR1 is SGHTA, CDR2 FQGNSA, per germline. The V end was cut by 1 base, the J end by 6 bases, with 9 bases between.

The CDR3 loop reads CATRTGGTEAFF. DNA of the CDR3: TGTGCCACCAGGACAGGGGGCACTGAAGCTTTCTTT. The rearrangement joins TRBV19 to TRBJ1-1; 10 bases map to TRBD1. Germline CDR1 is LNHDA and CDR2 is SQIVND (reference sequence). V lost 10 bases, J lost 4 bases, and 3 bases stayed unmatched. This CDR3 region has 12 residues. Together with reference TRBV19 and TRBJ1-1, the CDR3 gives the full variable domain: DGGITQSPKYLFRKEGQNVTLSCEQNLNHDAMYWYRQDPGQGLRLIYYSQIVNDFQKGDIAEGYSVSREKKESFPLTVTSAQKNPTAFYLCATRTGGTEAFFGQGTRLTVV.

This clone was picked up one time. The chain employs TRBV7-8 and TRBJ2-5; no reliable D call. Germline V CDR1 and CDR2: SGHVS, FQNEAQ. The CDR3 has 13 residues. V gave up 4 bases and J gave up 5 bases, with 11 bases separating them. The CDR3 is CASSWSQAETQYF. The CDR3 coding sequence is TGTGCCAGCAGCTGGTCCCAGGCGGAGACCCAGTACTTC.

This clone was seen more than once but under ten times. V and J are TRBV27 and TRBJ1-5, with a possible D match to TRBD1 (6 bases). The CDR3 sequence is 17 residues long. Germline lookup yields CDR1 MNHEY and CDR2 SMNVEV (reference sequence). Trimming cost V 2 bases and J 0 bases, with 14 bases left between them. The DNA for the CDR3 is TGTGCCAGCAGTTTAAGTGCTTTCAGGGGTAGCAATCAGCCCCAGCATTTT. Protein product: CASSLSAFRGSNQPQHF.

The chain has TRBV27 and TRBJ2-1, with 8 bases aligning to TRBD2. Unmatched junction bases numbered 1, after V lost 1 base and J lost 2 bases. The CDR3 runs 15 residues. Germline V gene sequence: CDR1 MNHEY, CDR2 SMNVEV (reference sequence). The CDR3 loop is CASSLWRGAYNEQFF. The CDR3, as DNA: TGTGCCAGCAGTTTATGGCGGGGGGCCTACAATGAGCAGTTCTTC.